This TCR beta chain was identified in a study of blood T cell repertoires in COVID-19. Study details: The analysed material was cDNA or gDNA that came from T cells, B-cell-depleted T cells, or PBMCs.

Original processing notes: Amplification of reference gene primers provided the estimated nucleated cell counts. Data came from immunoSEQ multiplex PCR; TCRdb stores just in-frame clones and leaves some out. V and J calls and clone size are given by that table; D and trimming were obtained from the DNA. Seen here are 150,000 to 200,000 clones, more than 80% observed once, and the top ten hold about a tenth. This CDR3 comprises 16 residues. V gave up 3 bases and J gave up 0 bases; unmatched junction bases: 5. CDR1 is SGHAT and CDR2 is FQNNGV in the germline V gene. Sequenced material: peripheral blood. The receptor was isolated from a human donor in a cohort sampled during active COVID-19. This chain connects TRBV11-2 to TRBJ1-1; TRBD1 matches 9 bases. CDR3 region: CASSFGQGLMNTEAFF. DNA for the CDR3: TGTGCCAGCAGCTTCGGACAGGGGTTAATGAACACTGAAGCTTTCTTT.